This note documents a single T cell receptor beta chain sequence. Its antigen remains unidentified. As every portion of the isolated RNA was reverse transcribed, the sequencing read expressed TCRB transcripts. The assay was immunoSEQ multiplex PCR, and TCRdb's table has in-frame clones only and misses some. The sample has 130,000 to 150,000 clones; approximately 13% are singletons. Blood was drawn once from each donor into heparinised tubes. The draws averaged around 110 mL. The data belong to a study of beta chain features in type 1 diabetes. Study results and caveats: In all four CD4+ subsets, TCRB CDR3 length was significantly, moderately reduced in type 1 diabetes.

Input material: central memory CD4+ T cells from blood. This TCR was recovered from a young man with type 1 diabetes.

CDR3 sequence: CASSYGGQGGTGELFF. As DNA, the CDR3 is TGTGCCAGCAGTTACGGAGGACAGGGAGGAACCGGGGAGCTGTTTTTT. This sequence joins TRBV6-5 and TRBJ2-2, with 8 bases identical to TRBD1. There are 16 residues in the CDR3. The ends lost 2 bases at V and 5 bases at J; junction bases unmatched: 7. Germline CDR1 reads MNHEY; CDR2 reads SVGAGI.